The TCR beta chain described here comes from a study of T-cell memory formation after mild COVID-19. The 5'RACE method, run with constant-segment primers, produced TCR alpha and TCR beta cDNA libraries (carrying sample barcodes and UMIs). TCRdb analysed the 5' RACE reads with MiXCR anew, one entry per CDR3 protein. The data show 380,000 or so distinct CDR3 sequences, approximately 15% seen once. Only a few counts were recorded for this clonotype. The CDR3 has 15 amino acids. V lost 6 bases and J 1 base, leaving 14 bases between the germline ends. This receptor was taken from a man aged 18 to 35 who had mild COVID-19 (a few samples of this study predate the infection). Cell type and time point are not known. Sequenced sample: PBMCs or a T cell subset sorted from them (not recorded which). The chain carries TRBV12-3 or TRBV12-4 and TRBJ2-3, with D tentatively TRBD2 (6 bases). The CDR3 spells CASRLGAGRTDTQYF. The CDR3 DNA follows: TGTGCCAGCAGGTTGGGAGCGGGCCGCACAGATACGCAGTATTTT.